This T cell receptor beta chain is drawn from a study of blood T cells in healthy people across ages. Study outcomes and limitations: Older individuals had lower TCR beta diversity per million T cells (the decline was roughly linear).

For this clonotype: Its antigen is still unknown.

V lost 7 bases and J lost 6, with 25 bases in between. This CDR3 comprises 16 residues. The V gene's germline CDR1 is SQVTM and CDR2 ANQGSEA. A second roughly 6 to 12 cycle PCR used barcoded and J-beta primers. One entry per CDR3 protein results from TCRdb running MiXCR on the 5' RACE reads. The sample holds hundreds of thousands of distinct CDR3 sequences, approximately 25% seen once. Isolation per sample recovered at least 6 million PBMCs. The data also belong to a second study, concerning T cells of mothers and their children. That paper adds: It was observed that no persistent microchimeric T cell clones could be detected.

The sequence was collected from a boy aged 5-17 years in good health. The chain joins TRBV29-1 to TRBJ2-4; D possibly corresponds to TRBD2 (5 bases). Sequences were obtained from blood. CDR3 in DNA: TGCAGCGCCTCTGACCCCCTGGGGAGACGGCTAAACATTCAGTACTTC. Amino acids: CSASDPLGRRLNIQYF.